This TCR beta chain is drawn from a study of blood T cell repertoires in COVID-19. This table comes from immunoSEQ multiplex PCR, and its TCRdb copy is limited to in-frame clones, with some not included. Of 240,000 or so clones listed, roughly 90% were seen once; the top ten hold roughly 10%. This CDR3 contains 14 residues. V was pared by 3 bases and J by 5 bases, with 13 bases between. The germline V gene encodes CDR1 KGHSH and CDR2 LQKENI. Two negative PCRs, clearance, or symptom resolution were required of recovered Cohort 3 donors. The TCR originated in a man aged 40-50 years who had recovered from COVID-19. The sample comprised PBMCs or T cells enriched from blood (not recorded which). The chain uses TRBV18 and TRBJ1-1; perhaps TRBD1 as D (5 bases). The CDR3 loop is CASSPQGRVTEAFF. The CDR3 DNA reads TGTGCCAGCTCACCCCAGGGCCGGGTAACTGAAGCTTTCTTT.